Each of the 19 T cell receptor beta chains below was sequenced from the same sample in a study of human T cells and chemical hapten exposure. Time point defined: patch test 3, about 24 weeks after DPC sensitization. Treatment noted: therapeutic diphenylcyclopropenone sensitization with weekly scalp DPC. TCRdb passed the RACE reads through MiXCR, listing each CDR3 protein once. The sample yields over 55,000 distinct CDR3 sequences, 11% seen once. The sample here was whole blood, taken in connection with sensitization to the hapten diphenylcyclopropenone (DPC). The receptors come from a woman in her forties or fifties with alopecia areata. Some clones in this sample may be carry-over from other donors' samples.

The V gene is TRBV6-6, the J gene TRBJ1-4; D unclear. CDR3 length: 16 amino acids. Germline V gene data show CDR1 as MNHNY and CDR2 as SVGAGI (reference sequence). V lost 2 bases and J 4 bases, leaving 14 bases between the germline ends. The CDR3 DNA is TGTGCCAGCAGTTACGCTAGGGCAGCCCGTAATGAAAAACTGTTTTTT. Its protein product is CASSYARAARNEKLFF.

This chain connects TRBV5-1 to TRBJ2-3; TRBD2 aligns across 10 bases. Germline lookup yields CDR1 SGHRS and CDR2 YFSETQ. The ends lost 1 base at V and 6 bases at J; junction bases unmatched: 2. The CDR3 covers 14 residues. This CDR3 is CASSLTSGTDTQYF. CDR3 DNA: TGCGCCAGCAGCTTGACTAGCGGGACGGATACGCAGTATTTT.

This clonotype was detected many times. The chain is built from TRBV12-3 or TRBV12-4 and TRBJ1-1; tentatively, D is TRBD1 (5 bases). This CDR3 has 11 amino acids. Between the trimmed V and J ends, which lost 2 bases and 12 bases, there was a span of 10 bases. CDR3 sequence (DNA): TGTGCCAGCAGTTTATTGGGGGAGCCTTTCTTT. Translation: CASSLLGEPFF.

This clonotype came up a few times. The chain couples TRBV11-2 to TRBJ2-3, with D uncertain. The germline CDR1 and CDR2 sequences are SGHAT and FQNNGV. This CDR3 region has 13 residues. Trimming left V 5 bases short and J 4 bases short, with 10 bases between. DNA for the CDR3: TGTGCCAGCAGCCCCGGAACAGCAGATACGCAGTATTTT. It codes for CASSPGTADTQYF. Combining the CDR3 with reference TRBV11-2 and TRBJ2-3 gives the whole variable domain EAGVAQSPRYKIIEKRQSVAFWCNPISGHATLYWYQQILGQGPKLLIQFQNNGVVDDSQLPKDRFSAERLKGVDSTLKIQPAKLEDSAVYLCASSPGTADTQYFGPGTRLTVL.

This clonotype was counted a single time. At one of its ends the junction is not consistent with the germline gene, which may arise from a read error. The CDR3 protein is CASSSSPTGTEF. The CDR3 DNA reads TGTGCCAGCAGTTCCTCCCCAACCGGGACAGAGTTT. The genes are TRBV28 and TRBJ1-1, with 7 bases aligning to TRBD1. The CDR3 has 12 residues. In germline, CDR1 is MDHEN, CDR2 SYDVKM.

This sequence joins TRBV27 and TRBJ2-1; the match to TRBD1 covers 8 bases. This CDR3 comprises 15 residues. J lost 3 bases, V lost 7 bases, and 8 bases had no gene match. Looked up from germline, CDR1 is MNHEY and CDR2 is SMNVEV (reference sequence). This CDR3 reads CASTQTGGIYNEQFF. In DNA form, the CDR3 reads TGTGCCAGCACCCAAACAGGGGGGATCTACAATGAGCAGTTCTTC.

The chain couples TRBV3-1 to TRBJ1-2; D perhaps matches TRBD1 (5 bases). Germline loops: CDR1 LGHDT, CDR2 YNNKEL (reference sequence). V lost 1 base to trimming and J lost 5 bases, with 14 bases between them. This CDR3 has 15 residues. This CDR3 reads CASSQAAQGNYGYTF. CDR3 DNA sequence: TGTGCCAGCAGCCAAGCGGCCCAGGGAAATTATGGCTACACCTTC.

This clonotype has a count of ten or more. The chain joins TRBV28 to TRBJ1-4; TRBD1 matches 12 bases. Germline lookup yields CDR1 MDHEN and CDR2 SYDVKM. V shed 6 bases and J 6 bases; nucleotides not matched to a gene: 8. This CDR3 has 16 residues. The CDR3 loop is CASSTGTGGAHEKLFF. The CDR3 nucleotides are TGTGCCAGCAGCACCGGGACAGGGGGCGCACATGAAAAACTGTTTTTT.

Remarks on this clonotype: A much larger clone differs from this one at a single base, so this may be a read error. This CDR3 is missing its conserved last phenylalanine or tryptophan, likely due to a read error. The chain has TRBV24-1 and TRBJ1-1, with D possibly being TRBD1 (6 bases). CDR1 and CDR2 (germline): KGHDR, SFDVKD. The length of the CDR3 is 13 residues. The V and J ends lost 3 bases and 8 bases respectively, with 12 bases between them. The CDR3 DNA reads as TGTGCCACCAGTGATCCTGGACAGAGAGAAGCTTTCTCT. This encodes CATSDPGQREAFS.

This clonotype was observed many times. V usage is TRBV18 and J usage is TRBJ2-3; 9 nucleotides match TRBD2. Unmatched junction bases numbered 8, after V lost 3 bases and J lost 4 bases. The length of the CDR3 is 16 residues. Germline V gene sequence: CDR1 KGHSH, CDR2 LQKENI. This CDR3 reads CASSPSRREGSDTQYF. Here the CDR3 DNA reads TGTGCCAGCTCACCCTCAAGGCGGGAGGGATCAGATACGCAGTATTTT.

In this sample, this clonotype turned up many times. The chain carries TRBV18 and TRBJ1-5; no clear D gene. The CDR3 extends over 13 amino acids. Germline CDR1 reads KGHSH; CDR2 reads LQKENI. V gave up 3 bases and J gave up 3 bases, with 6 bases separating them. DNA of the CDR3: TGTGCCAGCTCACCGGCCGTCAATCAGCCCCAGCATTTT. Residues: CASSPAVNQPQHF.

This clonotype was found many times. The genes are TRBV20-1 and TRBJ1-6, with D possibly matching TRBD1 (6 bases). Trimming shortened V by 4 bases and J by 4 bases, and 14 bases separated the two germline ends. The CDR3 consists of 15 residues. Germline assignment: CDR1 DFQATT and CDR2 SNEGSKA (reference sequence). CDR3 nucleotide sequence: TGCAGTGCTACTACAGGGAGCCAATATAATTCACCCCTCCACTTT. It specifies CSATTGSQYNSPLHF.

On this clonotype: The CDR3 does not end in the conserved phenylalanine or tryptophan, so this is likely a read error. The V gene is TRBV10-3, the J gene TRBJ2-1; 9 bases match TRBD1. This CDR3 has 13 amino acids. Germline assignment: CDR1 ENHRY and CDR2 SYGVKD. Trimming took 11 bases from V and 6 from J; bases not matched to a gene: 8. CDR3 coding DNA: TGTGCCCTCTCGGGGACAGGGCGCAATGAGCAGTTCTCC. Translating gives CALSGTGRNEQFS.

This clonotype was counted between two and nine times. V gene TRBV7-9 combines with J gene TRBJ2-3; 14 positions match TRBD2. J gave up 4 bases and V 3 bases, and 3 bases lay outside the gene matches. Germline CDR1 SEHNR, CDR2 FQNEAQ (reference sequence). This CDR3 contains 16 residues. The DNA of the CDR3 is TGTGCCAGCAGCTTGGGACTAGCGGGAGCAGCAGATACGCAGTATTTT. This gives the protein CASSLGLAGAADTQYF.

In its sample, this clonotype was seen many times. The rearrangement links TRBV28 to TRBJ2-5; 7 bases agree with TRBD2. The CDR3 sequence is 13 residues long. Trimming cost V 5 bases and J 3 bases; bases outside gene matches: 3. Germline CDR1 and CDR2: MDHEN and SYDVKM. The CDR3 is CASSASGEETQYF. The CDR3 nucleotides are TGTGCCAGCAGTGCAAGCGGGGAAGAGACCCAGTACTTC.

This clonotype was recorded a few times. This chain connects TRBV7-2 to TRBJ1-4, with 8 bases lining up with TRBD1. The CDR3 runs 14 residues. The V gene end was trimmed by 5 bases and the J gene end by 3 bases; junction bases not matched to a gene: 2. Germline loops: CDR1 SGHTA, CDR2 FQGNSA. CDR3 DNA: TGTGCCAGCAGCCCGGACAGGGCTAATGAAAAACTGTTTTTT. As protein: CASSPDRANEKLFF.

The table lists this clonotype with many counts. This chain joins TRBV18 and TRBJ2-7; the D gene is possibly TRBD1 (6 bases). V lost 8 bases, J lost 2 bases, and 22 bases lay in between. The length of the CDR3 is 16 residues. In germline, CDR1 is KGHSH, CDR2 LQKENI. The CDR3 nucleotides are TGTGCCAGCATGTTGGGGGCCCAAGCCACCACCTACGAGCAGTACTTC. Translation gives CASMLGAQATTYEQYF.

This clonotype has a count of ten or more. This chain connects TRBV28 to TRBJ1-2, with 8 bases aligning to TRBD1. This CDR3 region has 14 residues. The germline V gene encodes CDR1 MDHEN and CDR2 SYDVKM. Trimming cost V 5 bases and J 2 bases; bases outside gene matches: 4. The DNA of the CDR3 is TGTGCCAGCAGTCCCTGGACAGGGAACTATGGCTACACCTTC. Translation gives CASSPWTGNYGYTF.

The table lists this clonotype with many counts. This chain links TRBV7-2 with TRBJ2-1; 8 bases agree with TRBD2. V lost 6 bases to trimming and J lost 0 bases; unmatched junction nucleotides: 7. The CDR3 is 16 amino acids. The germline V gene encodes CDR1 SGHTA and CDR2 FQGNSA. For the CDR3, the DNA is TGTGCCAGCAGTTCTACCGGGACTAGCTCCTACAATGAGCAGTTCTTC. It yields the protein CASSSTGTSSYNEQFF.